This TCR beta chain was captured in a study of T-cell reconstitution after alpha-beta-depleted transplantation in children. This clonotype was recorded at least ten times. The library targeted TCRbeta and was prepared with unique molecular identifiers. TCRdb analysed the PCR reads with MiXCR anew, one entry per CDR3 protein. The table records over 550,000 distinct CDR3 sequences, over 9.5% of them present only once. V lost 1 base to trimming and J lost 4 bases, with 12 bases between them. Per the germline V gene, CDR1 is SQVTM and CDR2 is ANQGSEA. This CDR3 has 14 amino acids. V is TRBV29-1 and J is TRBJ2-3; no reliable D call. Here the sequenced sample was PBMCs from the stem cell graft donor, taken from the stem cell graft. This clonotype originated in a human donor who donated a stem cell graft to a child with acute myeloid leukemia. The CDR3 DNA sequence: TGCAGCGTTGAAGTCAGGCCTACAGCAGATACGCAGTATTTT. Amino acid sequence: CSVEVRPTADTQYF.